Listed below are T cell receptor beta chains from one sample, sequenced in a study of T cells in Graves' hyperthyroidism and ophthalmopathy. In TCRdb, the multiplex PCR reads were re-called with MiXCR into one record per CDR3 protein. There are 500,000 to 600,000 distinct CDR3 sequences in the sample; 46% occur only once, and about two fifths lies in the top ten. The specimen was peripheral blood or thyroid tissue (not recorded which). These receptors all stem from an adult woman with Graves' disease, either hyperthyroidism or ophthalmopathy (not recorded which). CDR3s include the opening cysteine and the closing phenylalanine or tryptophan. The order of the fields is D gene, clone size, J gene, V gene, CDR3 DNA, CDR3 protein. The D gene is left open where the match is weak. Only some rows state a clone size, as once, few, many or a class for expanded clones.

d_gene: NA
abundance: NA
j_gene: TRBJ1-6
v_gene: TRBV14
CDR3nt: TGTGCCAGCAGCCGAGACTACGGGACAAAATCTAATTCACCCCTCCACTTT
CDR3aa: CASSRDYGTKSNSPLHF

d_gene: NA
abundance: many
j_gene: TRBJ2-5
v_gene: TRBV24-1
CDR3nt: TGTGCCACCAGTGATTTCTTGTCTGGAGGGACCCAGTACTTC
CDR3aa: CATSDFLSGGTQYF

d_gene: NA
abundance: many
j_gene: TRBJ2-7
v_gene: TRBV7-9
CDR3nt: TGTGCCAGCAGCTTTGGGAACAGAGGGTCCTACGAGCAGTACTTC
CDR3aa: CASSFGNRGSYEQYF

d_gene: NA
abundance: many
j_gene: TRBJ1-6
v_gene: TRBV28
CDR3nt: TGTGCCAGCAGTTTCGGGCTATCATTCAAATCCCTCCACTTT
CDR3aa: CASSFGLSFKSLHF

d_gene: NA
abundance: NA
j_gene: TRBJ1-1
v_gene: TRBV7-2
CDR3nt: TGTGCCAGCTCACCGGCCACTGGGCAAGCTTTCTTT
CDR3aa: CASSPATGQAFF

d_gene: NA
abundance: few
j_gene: TRBJ2-7
v_gene: TRBV6-2/TRBV6-3
CDR3nt: TGTGCCAGCAGTTCCCCCGGCAGGAGCTACGAGCAGTACTTC
CDR3aa: CASSSPGRSYEQYF

d_gene: TRBD1
abundance: NA
j_gene: TRBJ1-5
v_gene: TRBV2
CDR3nt: TGTGCCAGCAGAAGGACAGGGGCGATCGAGCATTTT
CDR3aa: CASRRTGAIEHF

d_gene: NA
abundance: many
j_gene: TRBJ1-2
v_gene: TRBV7-9
CDR3nt: TGTGCCAGCAGCTTAGCGCAAGGGACCTATGGCCACACCTTC
CDR3aa: CASSLAQGTYGHTF

d_gene: NA
abundance: few
j_gene: TRBJ2-5
v_gene: TRBV7-3
CDR3nt: TGTGCCAGCAGCCCCACCGCGAGGAGCGGGGAGACCCAGTACTTC
CDR3aa: CASSPTARSGETQYF

d_gene: TRBD1
abundance: NA
j_gene: TRBJ1-2
v_gene: TRBV7-9
CDR3nt: TGTGCCAGCAGCCACCGGGACAGGGGCACCTCGGGCACCTTC
CDR3aa: CASSHRDRGTSGTF

d_gene: NA
abundance: many
j_gene: TRBJ2-7
v_gene: TRBV6-2/TRBV6-3
CDR3nt: TGTGCCAGCAGACGCCAAGCGGGCGAGCAGTACTTC
CDR3aa: CASRRQAGEQYF

d_gene: NA
abundance: NA
j_gene: TRBJ1-2
v_gene: TRBV29-1
CDR3nt: TGCAGCGCGGGAGGGGACAAGGTTGGCTACACCTTC
CDR3aa: CSAGGDKVGYTF

d_gene: NA
abundance: many
j_gene: TRBJ2-5
v_gene: TRBV7-9
CDR3nt: TGTGCCAGCAGCCAAGTTAGCGGTAGCCGGGGAGAGACCCAGTACTTC
CDR3aa: CASSQVSGSRGETQYF

d_gene: NA
abundance: many
j_gene: TRBJ2-7
v_gene: TRBV4-1
CDR3nt: TGCGCCAGCAGCCAAGGGGGGTCGGAGCAGTACTTC
CDR3aa: CASSQGGSEQYF

d_gene: NA
abundance: many
j_gene: TRBJ1-2
v_gene: TRBV27
CDR3nt: TGTGCCAGCAGGTTGGGACGGACAGCTAACTATGGCTACACCTTC
CDR3aa: CASRLGRTANYGYTF

d_gene: NA
abundance: many
j_gene: TRBJ1-2
v_gene: TRBV29-1
CDR3nt: TGCAGCGTTGACGACGGAACGTATGGCTACACCTTC
CDR3aa: CSVDDGTYGYTF

d_gene: NA
abundance: NA
j_gene: TRBJ1-1
v_gene: TRBV2
CDR3nt: TGTGCCAGCAGTGCTAGAGATAGGGCCAGGGGCACTGAAGCTTTCTTT
CDR3aa: CASSARDRARGTEAFF

d_gene: NA
abundance: few
j_gene: TRBJ2-7
v_gene: TRBV10-3
CDR3nt: TGTGCCATCAGTGAAGGCAGGGCGGGCGGCGAGCAGTACTTC
CDR3aa: CAISEGRAGGEQYF

d_gene: NA
abundance: once
j_gene: TRBJ1-1
v_gene: TRBV20-1
CDR3nt: TGCAGTGCCTGGGAGAACACTGAAGCTTTCTTT
CDR3aa: CSAWENTEAFF

d_gene: NA
abundance: few
j_gene: TRBJ2-7
v_gene: TRBV18
CDR3nt: TGTGCCAGCTCACAACTGACAGACTCCTACGAGCAGTACTTC
CDR3aa: CASSQLTDSYEQYF

d_gene: NA
abundance: NA
j_gene: TRBJ1-5
v_gene: TRBV12-3/TRBV12-4
CDR3nt: TGTGCCAGCAGTCCTGGGACATTGTATAGCAATCAGCCCCAGCATTTT
CDR3aa: CASSPGTLYSNQPQHF

d_gene: NA
abundance: NA
j_gene: TRBJ1-6
v_gene: TRBV9
CDR3nt: TGTGCCAGCAGCGGTCGGGATTCACCCCTCCACTTT
CDR3aa: CASSGRDSPLHF